This T cell receptor beta chain is drawn from a study of shared clonotypes between healthy human individuals (TCRdb year 2020). About the full investigation: Three men and a couple of women, aged 18 to 49 years, made up the cohort. To estimate repertoire size and how much clonotype sharing occurs between individuals, the study deeply sequenced the blood TCR repertoires of 4 to 6 healthy adults. Per donor, three plates each were used for CD4 naive and CD4 memory, two for CD8 naive, and one for CD8 memory. Each donor's leukapheresis produced roughly between roughly 0.85 and 10 billion PBMCs. To increase sequencing depth and limit assay-specific biases, TCR repertoire library preparation and sequencing were carried out by different laboratories using diverse techniques.

TCR CDR3 regions were amplified from genomic DNA by multiplex PCR using the deep immunoSEQ assay. For each cell subset, the extracted genomic DNA was distributed evenly across all wells of several immunoSEQ 96-well plates, and each plate served as one replicate. For sorted subsets, approximately 200 ng of genomic DNA, equivalent to tens of thousands of T cell genomes, went into each replicate PCR. Purified libraries were measured with a Qubit 3.0 fluorometer, size-checked on a Bioanalyzer 2100, and measured again with the KAPA Library Quantification kit. A separate single-read 150-cycle Illumina NextSeq 550 flow cell was used to sequence each immunoSEQ 96-well plate. The original pipeline was this. The immunoSEQ output contained only junctional sequences without quality scores, so filtering could not match that applied to full-length reads. Sequences were annotated with PyIR, a Python wrapper for IgBLAST v1.9, and V/J genes and CDR3 were assigned using IMGT germline references. Reads with weak V/J assignments (E-value above 1e-6), missing CDR3, stop codons, out-of-frame junctions, or ambiguous translated residues were removed. V3J clonotypes were defined by identical inferred V gene, J gene, and CDR3 amino acid sequence. To compute the percentage overlap between repertoires, the number of shared unique clonotypes was divided by the size of the smaller repertoire. Repertoire richness was assessed with RTK rarefaction, the Chao1 estimator, and Recon v2.1 estimates of unobserved clonotypes. OLGA was used to compute generation probabilities for all TCRbeta clonotypes that the gDNA method yielded from four donors. TCRdb mirrors the immuneACCESS table, restricted to in-frame sequences. Some clones are absent from its copies; in checked studies, under half trace to an unresolved V gene, and the reason for the others is unknown. V and J calls plus clone size are reproduced from that table; the DNA served to infer D and trimming. Within this sample are 1,400,000 or so clones, with approximately 98.5% of them counted one time only. Together, the top ten hold 0.36% of the sample.

Overall results and qualifications from the work: Even with the large sequencing depth, rarefaction of the sorted-subset datasets indicated that sequencing was incomplete. Compared with non-shared clonotypes, clonotypes shared by all four sorted-subset donors had higher generation probabilities. Estimated clonotype richness was generally larger for naive than for memory subsets. Based on pairwise subsampling, the degree of clonotype sharing among donors was expected to be affected by sequencing depth. Only blood was sampled, and tissue TCR repertoires likely differ from those in blood. The genetic and exposure-history diversity represented was limited by the small number of donors. When several donors were compared, the shared fraction of clonotypes was 5% to 6.5% for naive CD4, around 4% for naive CD8, roughly 2.3% for memory CD4, and about 0.36% for memory CD8.

The donors were healthy, HIV-negative adults who had no recently reported acute infections or vaccinations. All donors were Caucasian adults living in Nashville, Tennessee, USA. CD4+ T cells were enriched by magnetic negative selection; naive cells were then positively selected on CD45RA, and the negative fraction formed the memory subset. After blood collection by leukapheresis, PBMCs were isolated using Ficoll-Histopaque density gradient centrifugation and then cryopreserved in the vapor phase of liquid nitrogen. Analytical flow cytometry was used to check the purity and quantity of each magnetically sorted T cell population. From each sorted fraction, genomic DNA was isolated and quantified by UV absorbance on a Nanodrop 2000c. Remarks on this clone: Its antigen has not been determined. No per-base quality is available; no much larger clone lies one base away.

Compared with germline, V lacks 6 bases and J lacks 0 bases; bases without a gene match: 0. As encoded in the germline V gene, CDR1 is MDHEN while CDR2 is SYDVKM. Reading from cysteine to phenylalanine, the CDR3 counts 15 amino acids. Just CDR3 DNA is preserved here, 45 bases in frame from base 1. The TCR comes from a man under 40 in good health. The rearranged segments are TRBV28 and TRBJ2-2; TRBD2 agrees with 11 junctional bases. Material for sequencing was naive CD4+ T cells sorted from blood. The cell subset or site label, read with the paper, signifies: CD45RA+ positively selected. CDR3 sequence: CASRTSGTNTGELFF. Here is the DNA: TGTGCCAGCAGGACTAGCGGGACGAACACCGGGGAGCTGTTTTTT.